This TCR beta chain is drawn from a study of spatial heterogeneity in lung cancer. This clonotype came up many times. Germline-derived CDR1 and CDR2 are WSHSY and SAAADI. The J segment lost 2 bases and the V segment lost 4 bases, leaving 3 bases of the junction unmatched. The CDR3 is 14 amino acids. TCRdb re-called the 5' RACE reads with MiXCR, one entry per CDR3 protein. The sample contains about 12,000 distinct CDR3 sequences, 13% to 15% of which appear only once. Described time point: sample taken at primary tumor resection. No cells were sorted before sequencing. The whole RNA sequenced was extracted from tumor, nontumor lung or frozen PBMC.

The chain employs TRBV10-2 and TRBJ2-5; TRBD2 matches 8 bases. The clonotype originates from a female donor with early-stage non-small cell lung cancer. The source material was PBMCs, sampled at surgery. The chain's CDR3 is CASSVAGMQETQYF. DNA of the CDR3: TGCGCCAGCAGTGTAGCGGGGATGCAAGAGACCCAGTACTTC.